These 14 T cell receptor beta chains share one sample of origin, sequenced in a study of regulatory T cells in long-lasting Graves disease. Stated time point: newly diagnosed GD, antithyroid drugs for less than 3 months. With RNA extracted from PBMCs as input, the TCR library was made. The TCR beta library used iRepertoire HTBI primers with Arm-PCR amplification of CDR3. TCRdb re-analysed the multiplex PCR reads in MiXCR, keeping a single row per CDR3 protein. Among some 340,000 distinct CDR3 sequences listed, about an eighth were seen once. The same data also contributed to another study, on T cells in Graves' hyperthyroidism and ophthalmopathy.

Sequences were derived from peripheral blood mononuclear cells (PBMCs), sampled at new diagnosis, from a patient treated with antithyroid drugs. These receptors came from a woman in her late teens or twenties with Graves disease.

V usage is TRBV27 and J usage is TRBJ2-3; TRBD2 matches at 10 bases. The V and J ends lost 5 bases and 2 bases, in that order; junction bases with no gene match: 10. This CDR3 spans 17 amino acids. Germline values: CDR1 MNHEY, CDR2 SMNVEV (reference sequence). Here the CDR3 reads CASSPIWTSGHTDTQYF. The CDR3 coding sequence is TGTGCCAGCAGTCCAATCTGGACTAGCGGACACACAGATACGCAGTATTTT.

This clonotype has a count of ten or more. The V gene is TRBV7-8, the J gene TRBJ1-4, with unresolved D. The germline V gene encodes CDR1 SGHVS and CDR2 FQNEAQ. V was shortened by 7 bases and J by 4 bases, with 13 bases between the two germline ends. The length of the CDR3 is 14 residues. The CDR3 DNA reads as TGTGCCAGCACGAAAGGACGAAATAATGAAAAACTGTTTTTT. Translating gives CASTKGRNNEKLFF.

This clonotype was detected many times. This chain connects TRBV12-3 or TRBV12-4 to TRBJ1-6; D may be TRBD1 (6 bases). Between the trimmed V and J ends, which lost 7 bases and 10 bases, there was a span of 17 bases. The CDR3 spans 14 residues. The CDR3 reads CASTQGFKVSPLHF. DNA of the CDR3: TGTGCCAGCACCCAGGGGTTCAAGGTCTCACCCCTCCACTTT.

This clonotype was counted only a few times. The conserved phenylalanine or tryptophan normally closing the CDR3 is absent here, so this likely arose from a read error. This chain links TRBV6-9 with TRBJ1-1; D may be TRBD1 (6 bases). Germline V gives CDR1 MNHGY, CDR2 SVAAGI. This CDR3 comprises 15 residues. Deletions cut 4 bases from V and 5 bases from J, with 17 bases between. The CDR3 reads CASSLMTGGMTEAFL. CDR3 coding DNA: TGTGCCAGCAGTTTAATGACAGGAGGGATGACTGAAGCTTTCCTT.

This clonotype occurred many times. The CDR3 DNA is TGCGCCAGCAGCACCCCGGGATCAAGAGAGACCCAGTACTTC. This gives the protein CASSTPGSRETQYF. This chain links TRBV5-1 with TRBJ2-5; tentative D call: TRBD2 (5 bases). Germline-derived CDR1 and CDR2 are SGHRS and YFSETQ. V was shortened by 4 bases and J by 4 bases, with 14 bases between the two germline ends. CDR3 length equals 14 residues.

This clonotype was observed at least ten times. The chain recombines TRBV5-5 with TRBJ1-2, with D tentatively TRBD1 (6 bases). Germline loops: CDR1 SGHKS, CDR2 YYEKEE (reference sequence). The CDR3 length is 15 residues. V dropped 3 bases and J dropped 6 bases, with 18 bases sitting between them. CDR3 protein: CASSWGGLKANGYTF. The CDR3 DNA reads TGTGCCAGCAGCTGGGGGGGGCTCAAGGCGAATGGCTACACCTTC.

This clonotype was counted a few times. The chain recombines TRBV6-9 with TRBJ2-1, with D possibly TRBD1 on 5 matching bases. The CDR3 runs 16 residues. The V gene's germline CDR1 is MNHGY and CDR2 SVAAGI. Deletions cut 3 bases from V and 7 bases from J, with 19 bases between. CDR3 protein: CASSYLPPGRVNEQFF. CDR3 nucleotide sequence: TGTGCCAGCAGTTACCTCCCGCCCGGCAGGGTGAATGAGCAGTTCTTC.

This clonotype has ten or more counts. DNA of the CDR3: TGTGCCAGCAGTTTTTTAGGGACATCAAATGAAAAACTGTTTTTT. Residues: CASSFLGTSNEKLFF. The chain has TRBV12-3 or TRBV12-4 and TRBJ1-4, with D maybe TRBD1 (6 bases). The CDR3 contains 15 residues. V was clipped by 3 bases and J by 5 bases, with 13 bases between them.

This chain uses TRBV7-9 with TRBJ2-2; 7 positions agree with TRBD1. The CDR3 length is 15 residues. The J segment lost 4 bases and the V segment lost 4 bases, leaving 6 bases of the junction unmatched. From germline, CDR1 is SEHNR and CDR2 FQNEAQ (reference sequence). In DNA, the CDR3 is TGTGCCAGCAGCTACGGGACAGCGCGCACCGGGGAGCTGTTTTTT. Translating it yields CASSYGTARTGELFF.

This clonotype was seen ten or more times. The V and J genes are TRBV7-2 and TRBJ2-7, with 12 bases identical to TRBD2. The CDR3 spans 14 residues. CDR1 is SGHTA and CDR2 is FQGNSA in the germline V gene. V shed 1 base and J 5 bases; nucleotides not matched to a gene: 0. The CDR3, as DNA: TGTGCCAGCAGCTTAGGACTAGCGGGAGACGAGCAGTACTTC. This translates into CASSLGLAGDEQYF. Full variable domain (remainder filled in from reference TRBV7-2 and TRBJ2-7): GAGVSQSPSNKVTEKGKDVELRCDPISGHTALYWYRQSLGQGLEFLIYFQGNSAPDKSGLPSDRFSAERTGGSVSTLTIQRTQQEDSAVYLCASSLGLAGDEQYFGPGTRLTVT.

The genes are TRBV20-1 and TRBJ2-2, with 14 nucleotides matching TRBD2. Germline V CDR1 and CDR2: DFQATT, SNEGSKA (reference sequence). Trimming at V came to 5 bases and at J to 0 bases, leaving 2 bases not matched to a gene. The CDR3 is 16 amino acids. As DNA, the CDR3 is TGCAGTGCTGAGACTAGCGGGGGGGCGAACACCGGGGAGCTGTTTTTT. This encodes CSAETSGGANTGELFF.

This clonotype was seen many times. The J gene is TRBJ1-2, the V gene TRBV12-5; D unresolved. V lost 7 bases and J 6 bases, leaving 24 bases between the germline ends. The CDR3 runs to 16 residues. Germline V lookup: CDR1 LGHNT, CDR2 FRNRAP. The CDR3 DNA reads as TGTGCTAGTGCCTCGAGGGCCTATGGCAGCCGGCATGGCTACACCTTC. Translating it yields CASASRAYGSRHGYTF.

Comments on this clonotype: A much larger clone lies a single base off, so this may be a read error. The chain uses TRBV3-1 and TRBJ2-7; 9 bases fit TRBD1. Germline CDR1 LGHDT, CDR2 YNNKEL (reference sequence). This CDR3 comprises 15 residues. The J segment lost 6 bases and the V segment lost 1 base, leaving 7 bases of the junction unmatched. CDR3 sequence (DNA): TGTGCCAGCAGCCAAGCCCCTACGACAGGGGGCGAGCAGTACGTC. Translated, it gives CASSQAPTTGGEQYV.

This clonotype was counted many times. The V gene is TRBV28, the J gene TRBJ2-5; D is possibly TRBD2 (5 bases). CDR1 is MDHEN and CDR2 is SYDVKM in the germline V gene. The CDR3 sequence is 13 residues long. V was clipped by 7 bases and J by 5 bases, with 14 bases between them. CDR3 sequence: CASNPQTRETQYF. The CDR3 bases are TGTGCCAGCAATCCTCAAACTAGGGAGACCCAGTACTTC. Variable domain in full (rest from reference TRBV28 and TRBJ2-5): DVKVTQSSRYLVKRTGEKVFLECVQDMDHENMFWYRQDPGLGLRLIYFSYDVKMKEKGDIPEGYSVSREKKERFSLILESASTNQTSMYLCASNPQTRETQYFGPGTRLLVL.